Presented here are 11 T cell receptor beta chains from one specimen sequenced in a study of T-cell memory formation after mild COVID-19. Each CDR3 protein gets one entry after TCRdb re-called the 5' RACE reads with MiXCR. Here the sample spans 300,000 to 400,000 distinct CDR3 sequences, 28% being singletons. Sequencing used PBMCs or a T cell subset sorted from them (not recorded which). The receptors were gathered from an adult woman who had mild COVID-19 (a few samples of this study predate the infection). Cell type and time point are not known.

CDR3 residues: CASSQDFGTVYEQYF. In nucleotides, the CDR3 is TGCGCCAGCAGCCAAGATTTCGGGACCGTCTACGAGCAGTACTTC. The rearrangement uses TRBV4-1 and TRBJ2-7; D assignment may be TRBD1 or TRBD2 (5 bases each). The CDR3 is 15 amino acids. CDR1 is MGHRA, CDR2 YSYEKL, per germline. V lost 0 bases, J lost 3 bases, and 12 bases lay in between.

This clonotype was observed a handful of times. The chain is built from TRBV20-1 and TRBJ2-3; D might be TRBD2 (6 bases). The germline gives CDR1 DFQATT, CDR2 SNEGSKA (reference sequence). The CDR3 is 15 residues long. The V end lost 1 base, the J end lost 3 bases, and 14 bases lay between the germline ends. In DNA form, the CDR3 reads TGCAGTGCTAGAGGTTGGGCAGGGAGGACAGATACGCAGTATTTT. This encodes CSARGWAGRTDTQYF.

Only a few counts were recorded for this clonotype. The rearrangement links TRBV5-5 to TRBJ2-2; D call uncertain. V was shortened by 0 bases and J by 3 bases, with 6 bases between the two germline ends. Germline CDR1 reads SGHKS; CDR2 reads YYEKEE (reference sequence). The CDR3 loop spans 14 amino acids. The CDR3 is CASSLVWDTGELFF. The DNA of the CDR3 is TGTGCCAGCAGCTTGGTTTGGGACACCGGGGAGCTGTTTTTT.

The genes are TRBV6-2 or TRBV6-3 and TRBJ2-1; 10 bases line up with TRBD2. V was clipped by 7 bases and J by 4 bases; unmatched bases: 4. The germline CDR1 and CDR2 sequences are MNHEY and SVGEGT. The CDR3 is 14 residues long. The CDR3 region has the DNA TGTGCCAGCAAAAAACTAGCGGGATACAATGAGCAGTTCTTC. Its translation: CASKKLAGYNEQFF.

This chain uses TRBV20-1 with TRBJ2-7; 14 bases are shared with TRBD2. CDR1 is DFQATT and CDR2 is SNEGSKA in the germline V gene (reference sequence). This CDR3 has 15 residues. The J segment lost 2 bases and the V segment lost 6 bases, leaving 6 bases of the junction unmatched. CDR3 in amino acids: CSALRTSGRPYEQYF. In DNA, the CDR3 is TGCAGTGCCCTTAGGACTAGCGGGAGGCCCTACGAGCAGTACTTC.

The rearrangement uses TRBV20-1 and TRBJ2-5; perhaps D is TRBD1 or TRBD2 (5 bases each). The CDR3 is 12 amino acids. The germline V gene encodes CDR1 DFQATT and CDR2 SNEGSKA (reference sequence). V was trimmed by 5 bases and J by 1 base, leaving 8 bases between them. DNA for the CDR3: TGCAGTGCTGAGGGACGCCAAGAGACCCAGTACTTC. Translating gives CSAEGRQETQYF.

The V gene is TRBV20-1, the J gene TRBJ2-5; unclear D gene. Looked up from germline, CDR1 is DFQATT and CDR2 is SNEGSKA (reference sequence). Trimming pared 5 bases from V and 5 bases from J, leaving 12 bases between. This CDR3 has 12 residues. The CDR3 sequence: CSAARSRETQYF. The CDR3 coding sequence is TGCAGTGCTGCCCGCTCCCGCGAGACCCAGTACTTC.

The CDR3 loop reads CASSGAGSSYEQYF. The CDR3 region has the DNA TGCGCCAGCAGTGGGGCAGGGAGCTCCTACGAGCAGTACTTC. This chain connects TRBV10-2 to TRBJ2-7, with D tentatively TRBD1 or TRBD2 (5 bases each). The ends were cut back, 4 bases at V and 0 bases at J, with 10 bases in the middle. The CDR3 runs 14 residues. CDR1 and CDR2 (germline): WSHSY, SAAADI.

The chain recombines TRBV7-8 with TRBJ2-1; 11 bases are shared with TRBD2. The CDR3 totals 18 residues. J lost 0 bases, V lost 2 bases, and 6 bases had no gene match. The germline CDR1 and CDR2 sequences are SGHVS and FQNEAQ. CDR3: CASSLLAGGFTSYNEQFF. In nucleotides, the CDR3 is TGTGCCAGCAGCTTACTAGCGGGAGGATTTACCTCCTACAATGAGCAGTTCTTC.

The chain carries TRBV29-1 and TRBJ1-1; D not certain. Trimming removed 4 bases at V and 11 bases at J, with 11 bases between. This CDR3 has 10 residues. Germline CDR1 reads SQVTM; CDR2 reads ANQGSEA. In DNA form, the CDR3 reads TGCAGCGTTGGAGGAGAGGCGGCTTTCTTT. The encoded protein is CSVGGEAAFF.

V gene TRBV2 combines with J gene TRBJ2-5; D unclear. The germline V gene has CDR1 SNHLY and CDR2 FYNNEI. Trimming took 0 bases from V and 7 from J, leaving 15 bases between them. The length of the CDR3 is 15 residues. Here the CDR3 DNA reads TGTGCCAGCAGTGAAGCGCTTGCGGATTCGGGGACCCAGTACTTC. The encoded protein is CASSEALADSGTQYF.